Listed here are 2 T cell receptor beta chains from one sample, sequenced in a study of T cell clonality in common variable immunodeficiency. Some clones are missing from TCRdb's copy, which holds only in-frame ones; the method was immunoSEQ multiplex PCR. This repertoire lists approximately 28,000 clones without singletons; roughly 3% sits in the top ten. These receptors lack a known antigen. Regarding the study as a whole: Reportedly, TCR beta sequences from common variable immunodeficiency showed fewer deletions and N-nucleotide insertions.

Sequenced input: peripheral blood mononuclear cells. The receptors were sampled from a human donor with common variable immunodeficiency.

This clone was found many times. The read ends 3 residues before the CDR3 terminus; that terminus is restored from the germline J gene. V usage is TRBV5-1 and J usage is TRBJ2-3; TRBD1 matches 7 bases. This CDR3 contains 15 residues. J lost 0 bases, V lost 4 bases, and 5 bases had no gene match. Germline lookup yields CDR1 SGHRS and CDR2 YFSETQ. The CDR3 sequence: CASSPTGSSTDTQYF. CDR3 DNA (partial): TGCGCCAGCAGCCCGACAGGGAGTAGCACAGATACG.

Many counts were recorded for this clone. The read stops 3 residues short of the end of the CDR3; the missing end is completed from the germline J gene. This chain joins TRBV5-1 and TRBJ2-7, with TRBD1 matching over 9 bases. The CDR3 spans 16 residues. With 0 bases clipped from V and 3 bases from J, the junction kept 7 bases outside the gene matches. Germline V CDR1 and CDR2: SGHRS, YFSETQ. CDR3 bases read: TGCGCCAGCAGCTTGGCCGGGACAGGGAGGTTCTACGAG. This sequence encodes CASSLAGTGRFYE. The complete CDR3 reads CASSLAGTGRFYEQYF.